The text below deals with one TCR beta chain. The CDR3 extends over 14 amino acids. CDR1 LNHNV and CDR2 YYDKDF come from the germline V gene (reference sequence). After removal of 4 bases from V and 9 bases from J, the junction contained 5 bases not matched to a gene. The data were taken from a study of blood T cell repertoires in COVID-19. Study context: Acute and convalescent COVID-19 specimens originated in the United States, Italy and Spain. PBMCs, B-cell-depleted T cells, or T cells provided the cDNA or gDNA that made up the material.

This table comes from immunoSEQ multiplex PCR, and its TCRdb copy is limited to in-frame clones, with some not included. The sample has some 97,000 clones; about 84% are singletons. The V gene is TRBV15, the J gene TRBJ2-2; 10 bases agree with TRBD2. The receptor's source is a human donor in a cohort sampled during active COVID-19. The sequenced material came from peripheral blood. The CDR3 nucleotides read TGTGCCACCAGCACTTCTAGCGGGAGTCGGGAGCTGTTTTTT. Its translation: CATSTSSGSRELFF. The entire variable domain, with the rest obtained from reference TRBV15 and TRBJ2-2, is as follows: DAMVIQNPRYQVTQFGKPVTLSCSQTLNHNVMYWYQQKSSQAPKLLFHYYDKDFNNEADTPDNFQSRRPNTSFCFLDIRSPGLGDTAMYLCATSTSSGSRELFFGEGSRLTVL.